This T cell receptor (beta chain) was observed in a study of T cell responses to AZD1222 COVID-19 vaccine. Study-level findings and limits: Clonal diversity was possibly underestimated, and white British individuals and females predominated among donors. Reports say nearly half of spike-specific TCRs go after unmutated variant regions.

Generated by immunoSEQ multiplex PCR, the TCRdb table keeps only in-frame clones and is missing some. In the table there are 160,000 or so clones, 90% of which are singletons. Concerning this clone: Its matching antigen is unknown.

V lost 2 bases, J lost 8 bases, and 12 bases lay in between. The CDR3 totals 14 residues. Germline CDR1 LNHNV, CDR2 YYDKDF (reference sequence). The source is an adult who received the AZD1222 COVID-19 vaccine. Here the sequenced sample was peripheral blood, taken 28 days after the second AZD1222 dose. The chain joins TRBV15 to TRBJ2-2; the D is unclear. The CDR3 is CATSRPPLWGELFF. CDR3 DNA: TGTGCCACCAGCAGACCCCCTTTATGGGGGGAGCTGTTTTTT.